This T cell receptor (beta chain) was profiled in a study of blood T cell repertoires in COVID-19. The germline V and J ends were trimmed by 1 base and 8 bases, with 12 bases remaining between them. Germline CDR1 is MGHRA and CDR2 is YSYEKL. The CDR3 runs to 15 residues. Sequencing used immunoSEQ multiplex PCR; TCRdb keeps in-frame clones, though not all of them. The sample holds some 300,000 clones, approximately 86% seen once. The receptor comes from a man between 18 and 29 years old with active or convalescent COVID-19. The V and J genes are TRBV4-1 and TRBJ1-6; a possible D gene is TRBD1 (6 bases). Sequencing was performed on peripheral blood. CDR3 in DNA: TGCGCCAGCAGCCAAGTTGGGGGCTGGGATTCACCCCTCCACTTT. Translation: CASSQVGGWDSPLHF.